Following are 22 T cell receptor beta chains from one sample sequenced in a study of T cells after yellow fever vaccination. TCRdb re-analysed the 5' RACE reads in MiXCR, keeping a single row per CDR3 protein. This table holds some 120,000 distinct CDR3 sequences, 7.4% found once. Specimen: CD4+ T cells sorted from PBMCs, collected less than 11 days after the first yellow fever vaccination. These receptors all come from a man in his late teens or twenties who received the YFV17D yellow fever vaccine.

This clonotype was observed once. The DNA of the CDR3 is TGTGCCAGCAGCTTAGGGGGGTTTGGGTATGGCTACACCTTC. Translated: CASSLGGFGYGYTF. V usage is TRBV7-2 and J usage is TRBJ1-2; a weak D match, TRBD1 (5 bases). The CDR3 is 14 residues long. Per germline, CDR1 SGHTA and CDR2 FQGNSA. Deletions cut 1 base from V and 5 bases from J, with 11 bases between. The whole variable domain, remainder taken from reference TRBV7-2 and TRBJ1-2, is GAGVSQSPSNKVTEKGKDVELRCDPISGHTALYWYRQSLGQGLEFLIYFQGNSAPDKSGLPSDRFSAERTGGSVSTLTIQRTQQEDSAVYLCASSLGGFGYGYTFGSGTRLTVV.

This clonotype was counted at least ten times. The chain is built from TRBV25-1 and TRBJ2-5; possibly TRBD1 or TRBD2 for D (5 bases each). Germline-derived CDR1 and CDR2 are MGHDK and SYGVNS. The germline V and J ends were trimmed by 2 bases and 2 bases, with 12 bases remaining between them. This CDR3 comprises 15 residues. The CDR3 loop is CASSEPAGRQETQYF. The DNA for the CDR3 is TGTGCCAGCAGTGAACCAGCAGGGAGACAAGAGACCCAGTACTTC.

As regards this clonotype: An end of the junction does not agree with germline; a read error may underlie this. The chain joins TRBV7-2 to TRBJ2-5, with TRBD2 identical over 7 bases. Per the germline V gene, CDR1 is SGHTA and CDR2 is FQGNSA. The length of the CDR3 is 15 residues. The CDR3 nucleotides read TGTGCCAGCAGCTTAGCCCCGGGGGGAGGGGAGACCCAGAACTTC. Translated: CASSLAPGGGETQNF.

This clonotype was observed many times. The CDR3 region has the DNA TGCGCCAGCAGCCAAGATCGTATAAACACCATATATTTT. Translation: CASSQDRINTIYF. The gene calls are TRBV4-3 and TRBJ1-3; D gene unclear. Germline CDR1 and CDR2: LGHNA and YSLEER. Trimming removed 0 bases at V and 6 bases at J, with 6 bases between. This CDR3 has 13 amino acids.

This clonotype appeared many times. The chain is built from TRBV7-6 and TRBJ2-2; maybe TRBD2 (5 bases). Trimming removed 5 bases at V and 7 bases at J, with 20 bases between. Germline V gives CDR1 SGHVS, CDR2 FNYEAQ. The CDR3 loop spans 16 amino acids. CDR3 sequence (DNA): TGTGCCAGCAGCCCCACCCCGGACTCTCTTGGCGGGGAGCTGTTTTTT. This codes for CASSPTPDSLGGELFF.

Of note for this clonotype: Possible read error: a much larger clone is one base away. For the CDR3, the DNA is TGCGCCAGCAGCCAAGATTTCGCGGGGGAATACGAGCAGTACTTC. This codes for CASSQDFAGEYEQYF. The chain joins TRBV4-3 to TRBJ2-7; TRBD2 matches 7 bases. With 0 bases clipped from V and 4 bases from J, the junction kept 6 bases outside the gene matches. Germline loops: CDR1 LGHNA, CDR2 YSLEER. The CDR3 is 15 residues long.

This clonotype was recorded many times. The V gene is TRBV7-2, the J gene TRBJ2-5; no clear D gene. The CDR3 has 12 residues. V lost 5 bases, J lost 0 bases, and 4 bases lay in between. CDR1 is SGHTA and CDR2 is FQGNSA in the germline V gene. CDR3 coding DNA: TGTGCCAGCAGCACGTACCAAGAGACCCAGTACTTC. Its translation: CASSTYQETQYF.

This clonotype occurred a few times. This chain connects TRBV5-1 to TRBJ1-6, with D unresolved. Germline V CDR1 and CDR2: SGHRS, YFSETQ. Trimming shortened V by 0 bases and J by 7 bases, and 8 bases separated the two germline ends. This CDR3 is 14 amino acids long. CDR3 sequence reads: CASSLEAWNSPLHF. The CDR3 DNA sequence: TGCGCCAGCAGCTTGGAGGCGTGGAATTCACCCCTCCACTTT.

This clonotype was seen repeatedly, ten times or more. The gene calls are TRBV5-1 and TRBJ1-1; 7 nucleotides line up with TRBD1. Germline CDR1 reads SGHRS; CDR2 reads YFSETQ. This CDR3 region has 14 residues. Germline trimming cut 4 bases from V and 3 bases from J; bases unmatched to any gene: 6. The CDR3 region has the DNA TGCGCCAGCAGCCGAGGGGGCCAGGACACTGAAGCTTTCTTT. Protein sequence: CASSRGGQDTEAFF.

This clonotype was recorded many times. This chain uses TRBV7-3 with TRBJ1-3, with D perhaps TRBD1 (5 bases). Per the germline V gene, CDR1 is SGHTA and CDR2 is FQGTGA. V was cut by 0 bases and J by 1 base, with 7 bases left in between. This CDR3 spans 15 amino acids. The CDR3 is CASSLTRDSGNTIYF. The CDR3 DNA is TGTGCCAGCAGCTTAACCAGGGATTCTGGAAACACCATATATTTT.

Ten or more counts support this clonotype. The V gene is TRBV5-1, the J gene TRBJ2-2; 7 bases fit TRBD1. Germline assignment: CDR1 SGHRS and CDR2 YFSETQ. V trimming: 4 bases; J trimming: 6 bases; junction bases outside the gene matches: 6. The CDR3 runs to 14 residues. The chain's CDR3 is CASSGGQSPGELFF. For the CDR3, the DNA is TGCGCCAGCAGCGGGGGACAGAGCCCCGGGGAGCTGTTTTTT.

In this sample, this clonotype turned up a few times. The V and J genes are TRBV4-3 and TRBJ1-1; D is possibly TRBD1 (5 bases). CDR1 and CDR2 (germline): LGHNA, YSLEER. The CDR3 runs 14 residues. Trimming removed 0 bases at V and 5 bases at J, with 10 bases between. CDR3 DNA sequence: TGCGCCAGCAGCCAAGAACCGGGGGGAACTGAAGCTTTCTTT. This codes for CASSQEPGGTEAFF.

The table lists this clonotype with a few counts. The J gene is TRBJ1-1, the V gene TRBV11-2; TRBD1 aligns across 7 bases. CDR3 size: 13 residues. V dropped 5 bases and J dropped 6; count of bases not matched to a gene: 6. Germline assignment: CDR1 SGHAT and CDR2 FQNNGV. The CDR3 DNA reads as TGTGCCAGCAGCCGACAGGGCTCGGCTGAAGCTTTCTTT. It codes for CASSRQGSAEAFF.

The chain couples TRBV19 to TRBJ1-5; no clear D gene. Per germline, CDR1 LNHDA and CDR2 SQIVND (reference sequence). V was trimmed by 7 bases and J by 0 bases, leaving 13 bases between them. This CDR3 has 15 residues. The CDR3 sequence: CASTNNGDSNQPQHF. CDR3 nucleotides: TGTGCCAGTACCAACAATGGCGATAGCAATCAGCCCCAGCATTTT.

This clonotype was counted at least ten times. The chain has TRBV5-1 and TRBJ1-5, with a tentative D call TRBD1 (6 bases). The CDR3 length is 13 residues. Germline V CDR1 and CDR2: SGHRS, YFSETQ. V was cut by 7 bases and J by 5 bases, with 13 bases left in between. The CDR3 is CASSTGRDQPQHF. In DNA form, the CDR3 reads TGCGCCAGCTCGACAGGTCGGGATCAGCCCCAGCATTTT.

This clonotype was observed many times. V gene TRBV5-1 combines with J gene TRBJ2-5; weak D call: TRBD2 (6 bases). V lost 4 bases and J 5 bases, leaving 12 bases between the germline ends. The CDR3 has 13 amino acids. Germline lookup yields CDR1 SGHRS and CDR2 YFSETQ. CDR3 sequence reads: CASSGRDSETQYF. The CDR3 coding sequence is TGCGCCAGCAGCGGTCGGGACTCTGAGACCCAGTACTTC.

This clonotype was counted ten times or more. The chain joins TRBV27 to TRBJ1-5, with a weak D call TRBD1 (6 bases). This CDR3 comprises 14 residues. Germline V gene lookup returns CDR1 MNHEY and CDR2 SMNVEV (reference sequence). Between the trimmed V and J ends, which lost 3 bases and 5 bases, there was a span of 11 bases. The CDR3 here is CASSFAGADQPQHF. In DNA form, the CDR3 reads TGTGCCAGCAGTTTTGCAGGGGCGGATCAGCCCCAGCATTTT.

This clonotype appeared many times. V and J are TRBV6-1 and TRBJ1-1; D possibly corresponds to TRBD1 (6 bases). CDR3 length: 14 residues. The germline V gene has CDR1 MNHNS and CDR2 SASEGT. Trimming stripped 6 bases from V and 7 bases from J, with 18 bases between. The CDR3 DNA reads TGTGCCAGCAGACACAGGGTAGAGGAGGGTGAAGCTTTCTTT. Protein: CASRHRVEEGEAFF.

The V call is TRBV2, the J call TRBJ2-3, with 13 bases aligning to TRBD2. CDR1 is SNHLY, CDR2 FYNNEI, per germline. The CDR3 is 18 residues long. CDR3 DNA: TGTACCTTCAGTCAGACTAGCGGGGGGCCCCGAGGCACAGATACGCAGTATTTT. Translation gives CTFSQTSGGPRGTDTQYF.

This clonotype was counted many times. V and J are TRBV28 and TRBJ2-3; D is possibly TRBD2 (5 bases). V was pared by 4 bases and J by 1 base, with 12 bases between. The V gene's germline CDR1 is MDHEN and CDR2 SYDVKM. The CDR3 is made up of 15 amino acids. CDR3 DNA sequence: TGTGCCAGCAGTTCCGGGGATTTGGGCACAGATACGCAGTATTTT. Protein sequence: CASSSGDLGTDTQYF.

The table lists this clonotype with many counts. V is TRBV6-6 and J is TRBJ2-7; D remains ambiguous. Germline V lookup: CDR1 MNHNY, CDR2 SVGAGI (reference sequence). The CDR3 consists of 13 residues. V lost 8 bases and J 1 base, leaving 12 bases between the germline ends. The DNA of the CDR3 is TGTGCCAGCGGAAGACCCAGGTCCTACGAGCAGTACTTC. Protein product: CASGRPRSYEQYF.

CDR3 sequence reads: CASSQIAGGLNEQFF. For the CDR3, the DNA is TGTGCCAGCAGCCAGATAGCGGGGGGGCTCAATGAGCAGTTCTTC. The chain links TRBV3-1 to TRBJ2-1, with 11 nucleotides matching TRBD2. The trim removed 3 bases at V and 6 bases at J, leaving 4 bases unmatched. Germline-derived CDR1 and CDR2 are LGHDT and YNNKEL (reference sequence). CDR3 length equals 15 residues.